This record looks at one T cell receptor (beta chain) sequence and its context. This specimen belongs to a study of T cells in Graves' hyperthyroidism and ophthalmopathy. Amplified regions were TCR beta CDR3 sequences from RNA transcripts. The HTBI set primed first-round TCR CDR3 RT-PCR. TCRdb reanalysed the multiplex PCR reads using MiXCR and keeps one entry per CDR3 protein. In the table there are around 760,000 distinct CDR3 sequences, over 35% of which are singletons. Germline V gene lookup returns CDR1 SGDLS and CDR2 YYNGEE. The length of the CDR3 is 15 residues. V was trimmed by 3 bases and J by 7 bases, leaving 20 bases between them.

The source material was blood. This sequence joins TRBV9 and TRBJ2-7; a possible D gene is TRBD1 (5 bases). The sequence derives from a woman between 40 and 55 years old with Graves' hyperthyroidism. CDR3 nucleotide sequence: TGTGCCAGCAGCGCACGGGTGGCCAGGGTTGGAGAGCAGTACTTC. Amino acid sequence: CASSARVARVGEQYF.